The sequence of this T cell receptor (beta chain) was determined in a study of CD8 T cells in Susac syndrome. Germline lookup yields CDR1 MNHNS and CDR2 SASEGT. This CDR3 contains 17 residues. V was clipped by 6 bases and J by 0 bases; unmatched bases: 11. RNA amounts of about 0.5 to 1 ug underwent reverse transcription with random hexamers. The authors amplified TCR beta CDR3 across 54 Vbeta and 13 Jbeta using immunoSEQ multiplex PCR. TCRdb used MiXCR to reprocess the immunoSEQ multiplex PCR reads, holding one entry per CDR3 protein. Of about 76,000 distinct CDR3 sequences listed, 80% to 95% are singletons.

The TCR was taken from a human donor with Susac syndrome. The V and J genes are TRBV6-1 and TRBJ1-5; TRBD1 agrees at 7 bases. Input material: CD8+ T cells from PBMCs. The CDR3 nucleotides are TGTGCCAGCAGGGGAAGGACAGGCGAGCATAGCAATCAGCCCCAGCATTTT. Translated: CASRGRTGEHSNQPQHF.